This T cell receptor (beta chain) was identified in a study of blood T cell repertoires in COVID-19 (dated by TCRdb to 2018 to 2021). At the level of the whole study: Samples from collaborators originated in the United States, Italy and Spain and spanned both the acute and convalescent phases of COVID-19. The prospective study material was composed of cDNA or gDNA derived from T cells, B-cell-depleted T cells, or PBMCs. Deeply sampled blood TCRbeta repertoires from subjects exposed to, actively infected with, or recovered from COVID-19 were included in the dataset. The repertoires were released in a freely available public database meant as a resource for research on the immune response to SARS-CoV-2. Samples came from the ongoing ImmuneRACE study (first 160 participants) plus 1,254 subjects from 6 global collaborators. The sample metadata nearly always contained a de-identified subject ID, COVID-19 status, age in years and sex. Where HLA class I and class II types were available, the types were taken from metadata supplied by the sample provider, not from assay-based typing. Overall study outcomes, separate from this receptor: The amount of clinical and demographic metadata varied by source and participant and was provided uncurated.

The immunoSEQ Assay, a bias-controlled multiplex PCR, was used to amplify TCRbeta CDR3 regions from genomic DNA. In the source study's methods: The number of nucleated cells in each sample was estimated by amplification of reference gene primers within the assay. To quantify the absolute abundance of each unique TCRbeta CDR3 rearrangement, sequence reads were collapsed and filtered. Productive Simpson clonality was computed per sample as the square root of Simpson's diversity index over productive rearrangements. TCRdb took this table from immuneACCESS and kept in-frame rearrangements with V and J called. Such tables lack part of the clones; where checked against another copy, unresolved V genes explain under half of the gap, and the rest is unexplained. V and J calls and clone size are copied from that table; D and trimming were computed from the DNA. This sample holds around 250,000 clones; about nine tenths were observed only once. Roughly 5.8% of the sample is in the top ten clones.

Collaborating institutions collected whole blood in K2EDTA tubes following their own protocols. For TCRbeta analysis, collaborators shipped samples as frozen whole blood, isolated PBMCs, or DNA extracted from either of those sample types. V is pared back by 2 bases and J by 3 bases, with 11 bases lying between the germline termini. The CDR1 and CDR2 encoded by the germline V gene (reference sequence) are MNHEY and SMNVEV. The CDR3 spans 14 residues, from the cysteine through the phenylalanine. The read is trimmed to its CDR3 DNA, 42 bases read in frame from base 1. Points on this clone: No antigen is known for it. No quality values exist for individual bases; no much larger clone is one base distant.

Recombination connected TRBV27 to TRBJ2-7; the D gene is perhaps TRBD2, on 5 matching bases. Sequencing was carried out using peripheral blood. The receptor was derived from a man aged 60 to 69 with acute or convalescent COVID-19. The encoded CDR3 is CASSLRSGVYEQYF. The nucleotide sequence reads TGTGCCAGCAGTTTACGCTCCGGGGTCTACGAGCAGTACTTC.